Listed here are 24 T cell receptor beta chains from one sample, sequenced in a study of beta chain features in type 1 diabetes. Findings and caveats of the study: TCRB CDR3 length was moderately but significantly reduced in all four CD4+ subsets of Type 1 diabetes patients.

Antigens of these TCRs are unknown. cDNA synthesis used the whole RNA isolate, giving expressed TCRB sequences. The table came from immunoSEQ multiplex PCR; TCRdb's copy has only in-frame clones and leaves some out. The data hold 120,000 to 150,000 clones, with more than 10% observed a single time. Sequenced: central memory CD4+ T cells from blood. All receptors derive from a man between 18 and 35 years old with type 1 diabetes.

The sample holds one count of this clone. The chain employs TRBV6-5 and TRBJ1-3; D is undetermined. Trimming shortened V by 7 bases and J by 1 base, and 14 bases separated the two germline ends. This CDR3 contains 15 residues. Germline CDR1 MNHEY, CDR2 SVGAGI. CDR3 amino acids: CASTISDVSGNTIYF. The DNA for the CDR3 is TGTGCCAGCACTATATCGGACGTATCTGGAAACACCATATATTTT.

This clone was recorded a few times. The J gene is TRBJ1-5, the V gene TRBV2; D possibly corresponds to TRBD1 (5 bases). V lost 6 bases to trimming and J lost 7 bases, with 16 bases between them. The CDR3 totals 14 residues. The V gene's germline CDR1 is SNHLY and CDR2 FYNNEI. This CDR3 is CASRPGSAGQPQHF. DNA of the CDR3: TGTGCCAGCAGACCAGGGTCGGCGGGGCAGCCCCAGCATTTT.

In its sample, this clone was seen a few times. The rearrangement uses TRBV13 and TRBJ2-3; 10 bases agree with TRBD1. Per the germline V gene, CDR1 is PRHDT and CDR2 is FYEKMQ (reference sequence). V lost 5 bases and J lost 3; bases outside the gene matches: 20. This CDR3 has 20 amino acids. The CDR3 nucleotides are TGTGCCAGCAGCCGAATAGAGGCTATCACCGGGACAGGGGTTACAGATACGCAGTATTTT. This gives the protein CASSRIEAITGTGVTDTQYF.

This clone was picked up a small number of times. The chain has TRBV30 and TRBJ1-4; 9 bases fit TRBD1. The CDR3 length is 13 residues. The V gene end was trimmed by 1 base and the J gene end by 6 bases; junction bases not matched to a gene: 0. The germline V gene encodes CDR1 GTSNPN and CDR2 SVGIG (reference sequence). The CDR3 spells CAWSGQGDEKLFF. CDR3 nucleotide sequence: TGTGCCTGGAGTGGACAGGGGGATGAAAAACTGTTTTTT. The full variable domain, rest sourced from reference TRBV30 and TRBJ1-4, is SQTIHQWPATLVQPVGSPLSLECTVEGTSNPNLYWYRQAAGRGLQLLFYSVGIGQISSEVPQNLSASRPQDRQFILSSKKLLLSDSGFYLCAWSGQGDEKLFFGSGTQLSVL.

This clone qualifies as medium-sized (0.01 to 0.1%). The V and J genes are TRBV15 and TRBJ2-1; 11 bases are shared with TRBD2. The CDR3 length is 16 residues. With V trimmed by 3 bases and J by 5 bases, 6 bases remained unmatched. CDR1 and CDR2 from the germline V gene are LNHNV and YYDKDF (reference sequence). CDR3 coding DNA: TGTGCCACCAGCAGGCCAACTAGCGGGGGCCACAATGAGCAGTTCTTC. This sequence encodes CATSRPTSGGHNEQFF. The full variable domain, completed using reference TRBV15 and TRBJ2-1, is DAMVIQNPRYQVTQFGKPVTLSCSQTLNHNVMYWYQQKSSQAPKLLFHYYDKDFNNEADTPDNFQSRRPNTSFCFLDIRSPGLGDTAMYLCATSRPTSGGHNEQFFGPGTRLTVL.

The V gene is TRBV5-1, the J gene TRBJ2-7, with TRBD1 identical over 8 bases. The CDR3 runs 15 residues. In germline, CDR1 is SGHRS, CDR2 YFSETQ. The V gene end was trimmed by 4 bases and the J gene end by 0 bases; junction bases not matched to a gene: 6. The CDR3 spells CASSLDRGLSYEQYF. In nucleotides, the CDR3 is TGCGCCAGCAGCCTAGACAGGGGCCTCTCCTACGAGCAGTACTTC.

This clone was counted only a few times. The CDR3 here is CASSVDADPTYEQYF. For the CDR3, the DNA is TGTGCCAGCAGCGTAGATGCAGACCCTACCTACGAGCAGTACTTC. The chain is built from TRBV9 and TRBJ2-7; D is unclear. V was shortened by 0 bases and J by 2 bases, with 12 bases between the two germline ends. The germline V gene encodes CDR1 SGDLS and CDR2 YYNGEE. CDR3 length: 15 amino acids.

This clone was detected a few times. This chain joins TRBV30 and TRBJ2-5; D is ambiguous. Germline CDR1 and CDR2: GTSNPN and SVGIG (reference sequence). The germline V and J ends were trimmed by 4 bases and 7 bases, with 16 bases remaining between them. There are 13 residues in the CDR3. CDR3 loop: CAWMTRAARTQYF. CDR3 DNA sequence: TGTGCCTGGATGACCCGGGCAGCGCGGACCCAGTACTTC. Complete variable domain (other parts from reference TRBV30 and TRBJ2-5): SQTIHQWPATLVQPVGSPLSLECTVEGTSNPNLYWYRQAAGRGLQLLFYSVGIGQISSEVPQNLSASRPQDRQFILSSKKLLLSDSGFYLCAWMTRAARTQYFGPGTRLLVL.

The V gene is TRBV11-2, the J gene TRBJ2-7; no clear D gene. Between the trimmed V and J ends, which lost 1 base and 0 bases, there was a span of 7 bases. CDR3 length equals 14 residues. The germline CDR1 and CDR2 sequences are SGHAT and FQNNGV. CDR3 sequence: CASSLGWLSYEQYF. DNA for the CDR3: TGTGCCAGCAGCTTAGGTTGGCTCTCCTACGAGCAGTACTTC.

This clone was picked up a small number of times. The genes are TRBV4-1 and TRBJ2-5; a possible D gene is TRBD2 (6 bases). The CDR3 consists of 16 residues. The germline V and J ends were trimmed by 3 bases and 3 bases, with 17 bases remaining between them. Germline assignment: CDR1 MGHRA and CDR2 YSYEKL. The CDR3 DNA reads TGCGCCAGCAGCCACCCCGCCCGGGACTTGGAAGAGACCCAGTACTTC. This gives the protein CASSHPARDLEETQYF.

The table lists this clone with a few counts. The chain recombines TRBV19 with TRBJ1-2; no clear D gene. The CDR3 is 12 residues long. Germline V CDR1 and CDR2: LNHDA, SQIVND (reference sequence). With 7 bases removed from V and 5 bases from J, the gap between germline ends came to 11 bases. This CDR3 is CASTEKSYGYTF. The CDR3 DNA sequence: TGTGCCAGTACGGAGAAATCTTATGGCTACACCTTC. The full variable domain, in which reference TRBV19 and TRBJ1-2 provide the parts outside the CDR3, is DGGITQSPKYLFRKEGQNVTLSCEQNLNHDAMYWYRQDPGQGLRLIYYSQIVNDFQKGDIAEGYSVSREKKESFPLTVTSAQKNPTAFYLCASTEKSYGYTFGSGTRLTVV.

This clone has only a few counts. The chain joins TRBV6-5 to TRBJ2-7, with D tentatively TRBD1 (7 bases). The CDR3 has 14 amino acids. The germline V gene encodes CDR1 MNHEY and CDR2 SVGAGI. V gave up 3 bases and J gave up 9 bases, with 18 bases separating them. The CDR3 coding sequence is TGTGCCAGCAGTTATTTAGGAGGGGGCGACGGGCAGTACTTC. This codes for CASSYLGGGDGQYF.

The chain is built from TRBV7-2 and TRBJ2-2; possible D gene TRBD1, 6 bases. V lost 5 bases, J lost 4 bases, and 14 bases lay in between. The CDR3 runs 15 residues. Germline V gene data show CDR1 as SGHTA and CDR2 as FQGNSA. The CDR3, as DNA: TGTGCCAGCAGCCCACAACAGGGCGGCACCGGGGAGCTGTTTTTT. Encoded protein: CASSPQQGGTGELFF.

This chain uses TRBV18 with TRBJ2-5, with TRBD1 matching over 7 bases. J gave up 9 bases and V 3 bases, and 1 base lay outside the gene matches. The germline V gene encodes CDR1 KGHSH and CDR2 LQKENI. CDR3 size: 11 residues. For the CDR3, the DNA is TGTGCCAGCTCACCCGACAGGGCCCAGTACTTC. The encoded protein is CASSPDRAQYF.

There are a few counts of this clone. CDR3 residues: CAWSVPSGGPKTQYF. CDR3 DNA: TGTGCCTGGAGTGTACCTAGCGGGGGTCCTAAGACCCAGTACTTC. The J gene is TRBJ2-5, the V gene TRBV30; 10 bases line up with TRBD2. The length of the CDR3 is 15 residues. V shed 0 bases, J shed 6 bases, and the junction held 7 bases outside the gene matches. Germline V gene sequence: CDR1 GTSNPN, CDR2 SVGIG (reference sequence).

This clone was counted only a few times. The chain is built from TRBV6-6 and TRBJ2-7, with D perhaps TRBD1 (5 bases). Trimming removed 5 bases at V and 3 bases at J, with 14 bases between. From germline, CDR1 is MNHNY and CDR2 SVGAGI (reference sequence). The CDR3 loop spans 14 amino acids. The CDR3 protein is CASSIQGSIYEQYF. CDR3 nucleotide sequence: TGTGCCAGCAGTATCCAGGGTTCGATCTACGAGCAGTACTTC.

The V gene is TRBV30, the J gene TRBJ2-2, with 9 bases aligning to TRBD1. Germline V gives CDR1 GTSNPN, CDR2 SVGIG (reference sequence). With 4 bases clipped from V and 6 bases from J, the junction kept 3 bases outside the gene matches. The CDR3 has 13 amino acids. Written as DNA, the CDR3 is TGTGCCTGGACCGACAGGGGGTCCGGGGAGCTGTTTTTT. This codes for CAWTDRGSGELFF. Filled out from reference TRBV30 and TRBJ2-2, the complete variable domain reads SQTIHQWPATLVQPVGSPLSLECTVEGTSNPNLYWYRQAAGRGLQLLFYSVGIGQISSEVPQNLSASRPQDRQFILSSKKLLLSDSGFYLCAWTDRGSGELFFGEGSRLTVL.

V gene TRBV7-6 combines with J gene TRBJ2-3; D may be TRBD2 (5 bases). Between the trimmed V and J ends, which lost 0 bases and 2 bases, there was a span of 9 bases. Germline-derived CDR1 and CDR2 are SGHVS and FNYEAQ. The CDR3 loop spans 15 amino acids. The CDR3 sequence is CASSLAEAVTDTQYF. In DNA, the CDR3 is TGTGCCAGCAGCTTAGCGGAGGCTGTCACAGATACGCAGTATTTT. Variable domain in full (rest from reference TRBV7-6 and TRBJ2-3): GAGVSQSPRYKVTKRGQDVALRCDPISGHVSLYWYRQALGQGPEFLTYFNYEAQQDKSGLPNDRFSAERPEGSISTLTIQRTEQRDSAMYRCASSLAEAVTDTQYFGPGTRLTVL.

CDR3 protein: CASNAKGQETQYF. DNA for the CDR3: TGTGCCAGTAACGCGAAGGGGCAAGAGACCCAGTACTTC. This rearrangement joins TRBV19 to TRBJ2-5; a possible D gene is TRBD1 (5 bases). CDR1 is LNHDA, CDR2 SQIVND, per germline (reference sequence). The CDR3 extends over 13 amino acids. With 7 bases removed from V and 2 bases from J, the gap between germline ends came to 11 bases.

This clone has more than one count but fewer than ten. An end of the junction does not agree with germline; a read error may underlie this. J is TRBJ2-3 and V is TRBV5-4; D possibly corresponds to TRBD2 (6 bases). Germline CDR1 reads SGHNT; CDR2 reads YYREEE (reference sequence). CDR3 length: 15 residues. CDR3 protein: CASRLDYSGPDTQYF. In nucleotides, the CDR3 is TGTGCCAGCAGATTGGACTACTCGGGCCCAGATACGCAGTATTTT.

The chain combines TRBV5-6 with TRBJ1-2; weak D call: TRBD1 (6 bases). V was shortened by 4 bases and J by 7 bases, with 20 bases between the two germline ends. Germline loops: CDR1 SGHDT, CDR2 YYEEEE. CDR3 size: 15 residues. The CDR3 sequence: CASSVTGLGPAGYTF. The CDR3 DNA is TGTGCCAGCAGCGTTACAGGGTTAGGACCGGCTGGCTACACCTTC.

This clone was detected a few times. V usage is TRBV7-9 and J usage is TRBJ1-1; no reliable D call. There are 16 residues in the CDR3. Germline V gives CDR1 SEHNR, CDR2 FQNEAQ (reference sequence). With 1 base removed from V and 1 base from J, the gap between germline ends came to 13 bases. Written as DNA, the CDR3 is TGTGCCAGCAGCTTAGGCGCGACACGAGGGAACACTGAAGCTTTCTTT. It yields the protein CASSLGATRGNTEAFF.

The CDR3 loop is CASRGTNDGELFF. The CDR3 DNA is TGTGCCAGCAGAGGGACAAACGACGGGGAGCTGTTTTTT. This rearrangement joins TRBV2 to TRBJ2-2; possible D gene TRBD1, 6 bases. Germline lookup yields CDR1 SNHLY and CDR2 FYNNEI. Trimming left V 6 bases short and J 7 bases short, with 12 bases between. The CDR3 has 13 residues.

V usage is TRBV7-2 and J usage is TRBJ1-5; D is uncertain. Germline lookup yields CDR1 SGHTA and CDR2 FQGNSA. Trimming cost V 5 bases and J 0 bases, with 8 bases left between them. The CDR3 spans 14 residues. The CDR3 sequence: CASSPQISNQPQHF. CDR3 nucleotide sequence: TGTGCCAGCAGCCCGCAAATTAGCAATCAGCCCCAGCATTTT.